The clone carrying this TCR beta chain was detected only a few times. This specimen comes from a study of blood T cell repertoires in COVID-19. V gave up 1 base and J gave up 4 bases; unmatched junction bases: 16. The CDR3 length is 19 residues. Germline loops: CDR1 SGDLS, CDR2 YYNGEE. Authors' data handling: Amplification with reference gene primers provided the estimates of nucleated cell counts. Clones were sequenced by immunoSEQ multiplex PCR, and TCRdb holds only the in-frame ones, with some missing. From that table come the V and J calls and clone size; the DNA was used to work out D and trimming. This sample has 110,000 or so clones, with about 76% found just once.

This receptor was obtained from an older woman with acute or convalescent COVID-19. The chain joins TRBV9 to TRBJ2-2; 7 bases map to TRBD1. The sequenced material came from peripheral blood. The CDR3 protein is CASSVRGGTGYRGTGELFF. In DNA, the CDR3 is TGTGCCAGCAGCGTACGTGGGGGTACTGGGTACAGGGGCACCGGGGAGCTGTTTTTT.